Presented here are 17 T cell receptor beta chains from one specimen sequenced in a study of blood T cell repertoires in COVID-19. Produced via immunoSEQ multiplex PCR; TCRdb's table is partial and in-frame only. The sample shows tens of thousands of clones, 79% of them seen only once. The sample consisted of peripheral blood. The receptors here all came from a human donor in a cohort sampled during active COVID-19.

This clone was seen more than once but under ten times. V is TRBV19 and J is TRBJ1-2; D is uncertain. Trimming pared 5 bases from V and 4 bases from J, leaving 17 bases between. CDR1 is LNHDA, CDR2 SQIVND, per germline (reference sequence). The CDR3 runs 15 residues. CDR3 DNA: TGTGCCAGTAGTGCTTCCACAGCTTATTTCTATGGCTACACCTTC. It translates to CASSASTAYFYGYTF.

The rearrangement uses TRBV27 and TRBJ2-7, with 8 bases fitting TRBD2. Germline trimming cut 5 bases from V and 0 bases from J; bases unmatched to any gene: 3. The CDR3 loop spans 14 amino acids. Germline-derived CDR1 and CDR2 are MNHEY and SMNVEV (reference sequence). The CDR3 is CASSPTSGSYEQYF. The CDR3 DNA follows: TGTGCCAGCAGTCCCACTAGCGGCTCCTACGAGCAGTACTTC.

The chain joins TRBV3-1 (or the pseudogene TRBV3-2) to TRBJ2-1; the match to TRBD2 covers 7 bases. This CDR3 has 14 residues. V lost 4 bases and J lost 7; bases outside the gene matches: 7. From germline, CDR1 is LGHDT and CDR2 YNNKEL (reference sequence). The CDR3 DNA is TGTGCCAGCAGCCCTGGACTAGTAGGGAATGAGCAGTTCTTC. Translation gives CASSPGLVGNEQFF.

The CDR3 DNA reads TGTGCCAGTAGTATCAGGGATTCACCCCTCCACTTT. This gives the protein CASSIRDSPLHF. This chain links TRBV19 with TRBJ1-6; a weak D match, TRBD1 (5 bases). From germline, CDR1 is LNHDA and CDR2 SQIVND (reference sequence). This CDR3 is built from 12 residues. V gave up 3 bases and J gave up 8 bases, with 5 bases separating them.

The chain recombines TRBV29-1 with TRBJ1-1; D unclear. The ends were cut back, 6 bases at V and 3 bases at J, with 5 bases in the middle. This CDR3 region has 10 residues. The germline V gene encodes CDR1 SQVTM and CDR2 ANQGSEA. The CDR3 here is CSVRHTEAFF. CDR3 DNA: TGCAGCGTCAGGCACACTGAAGCTTTCTTT.

The J gene is TRBJ2-7, the V gene TRBV5-5; 10 bases are shared with TRBD2. Germline loops: CDR1 SGHKS, CDR2 YYEKEE (reference sequence). This CDR3 spans 17 amino acids. V lost 3 bases to trimming and J lost 2 bases; unmatched junction nucleotides: 11. The CDR3 DNA is TGTGCCAGCAGCTCAGGGGCTAGCGGGAGTACACCCTACGAGCAGTACTTC. As protein: CASSSGASGSTPYEQYF.

J is TRBJ2-7 and V is TRBV27, with 10 positions matching TRBD1. The ends lost 4 bases at V and 5 bases at J; junction bases unmatched: 8. The CDR3 extends over 15 amino acids. Germline V CDR1 and CDR2: MNHEY, SMNVEV (reference sequence). The CDR3 is CASSSGQGIVHEQYF. CDR3 DNA: TGTGCCAGCAGTTCGGGACAGGGGATAGTACACGAGCAGTACTTC.

The chain employs TRBV27 and TRBJ2-5; possible D gene TRBD1, 6 bases. The CDR3 loop spans 14 amino acids. Germline-derived CDR1 and CDR2 are MNHEY and SMNVEV (reference sequence). Deletions cut 5 bases from V and 1 base from J, with 11 bases between. The chain's CDR3 is CASSALQGQETQYF. CDR3 coding DNA: TGTGCCAGCAGTGCACTACAGGGCCAAGAGACCCAGTACTTC.

The rearrangement links TRBV11-2 to TRBJ2-3; D may be TRBD1 (5 bases). CDR1 SGHAT and CDR2 FQNNGV come from the germline V gene. The CDR3 has 16 amino acids. Trimming shortened V by 5 bases and J by 3 bases, and 18 bases separated the two germline ends. The chain's CDR3 is CASSARPWGTTDTQYF. The CDR3 coding sequence is TGTGCCAGCAGCGCCCGACCCTGGGGCACGACAGATACGCAGTATTTT.

The chain combines TRBV28 with TRBJ1-5; 7 positions agree with TRBD1. V lost 10 bases and J lost 6; bases outside the gene matches: 15. The length of the CDR3 is 15 residues. From germline, CDR1 is MDHEN and CDR2 SYDVKM. The DNA for the CDR3 is TGTGCCAACACCTACCGGGACAGTCGGGGTCAGCCCCAGCATTTT. Translated, it gives CANTYRDSRGQPQHF. The complete variable domain, with remaining parts taken from reference TRBV28 and TRBJ1-5, reads DVKVTQSSRYLVKRTGEKVFLECVQDMDHENMFWYRQDPGLGLRLIYFSYDVKMKEKGDIPEGYSVSREKKERFSLILESASTNQTSMYLCANTYRDSRGQPQHFGDGTRLSIL.

The chain recombines TRBV3-1 (or the pseudogene TRBV3-2) with TRBJ2-4, with a possible D match to TRBD2 (5 bases). V lost 4 bases, J lost 4 bases, and 14 bases lay in between. The CDR3 loop spans 15 amino acids. The germline CDR1 and CDR2 sequences are LGHDT and YNNKEL (reference sequence). CDR3 region: CASSPGGRSKNIQYF. CDR3 coding DNA: TGTGCCAGCAGCCCAGGTGGGAGATCGAAAAACATTCAGTACTTC.

The CDR3 DNA reads TGTGCCAGCAGTTTATCGGGACAGGGGGCTAACTACGAGCAGTACTTC. Translated, it gives CASSLSGQGANYEQYF. V is TRBV27 and J is TRBJ2-7; TRBD1 aligns across 12 bases. The V gene's germline CDR1 is MNHEY and CDR2 SMNVEV (reference sequence). The CDR3 sequence is 16 residues long. V lost 0 bases and J lost 3; bases outside the gene matches: 3.

This chain joins TRBV5-4 and TRBJ2-7, with 13 bases lining up with TRBD2. J lost 2 bases, V lost 1 base, and 0 bases had no gene match. Germline V gives CDR1 SGHNT, CDR2 YYREEE (reference sequence). The CDR3 consists of 15 residues. CDR3 coding DNA: TGTGCCAGCAGCTTGACTAGCGGGAGGGCCTACGAGCAGTACTTC. It specifies CASSLTSGRAYEQYF.

V is TRBV5-1 and J is TRBJ1-2, with D possibly matching TRBD1 (6 bases). CDR1 SGHRS and CDR2 YFSETQ come from the germline V gene. The CDR3 has 15 residues. Trimming cost V 0 bases and J 6 bases, with 15 bases left between them. Here the CDR3 DNA reads TGCGCCAGCAGCTTGGCAGTTACAGGGTCGGATGGCTACACCTTC. Protein product: CASSLAVTGSDGYTF.

This clone showed up just a few times. The V call is TRBV24-1, the J call TRBJ2-3; a possible D gene is TRBD2 (6 bases). CDR3 length equals 14 residues. Germline V lookup: CDR1 KGHDR, CDR2 SFDVKD. Trimming removed 9 bases at V and 1 base at J, with 13 bases between. The CDR3 loop is CATGGDRGTDTQYF. The CDR3 nucleotides are TGTGCCACCGGCGGGGATCGGGGCACAGATACGCAGTATTTT.

The V call is TRBV3-1 (or the pseudogene TRBV3-2), the J call TRBJ2-3; 10 nucleotides agree with TRBD2. This CDR3 has 16 residues. In germline, CDR1 is LGHDT, CDR2 YNNKEL (reference sequence). The V gene end was trimmed by 3 bases and the J gene end by 4 bases; junction bases not matched to a gene: 7. The DNA for the CDR3 is TGTGCCAGCAGCCAGTCTAGCGGGGGAGCCTCAGATACGCAGTATTTT. Translation gives CASSQSSGGASDTQYF.

This clone was picked up a small number of times. The chain carries TRBV10-3 and TRBJ2-2; no clear D gene. Germline-derived CDR1 and CDR2 are ENHRY and SYGVKD. CDR3 size: 11 residues. The V gene lost 4 bases and the J gene lost 7 bases, with 4 bases spanning the gap. CDR3 in DNA: TGTGCCATCAGTGCGGTCGGGGAGCTGTTTTTT. Amino acid sequence: CAISAVGELFF.